The entry that follows covers one TCR beta chain sequence. Its antigen remains unknown. The sample comes from a study of T-cell memory formation after mild COVID-19. Study context: TCR clustering was largely donor specific.

Whole-study findings and limits: Mostly located in CM and EM were contracting CD4+ clones, with contracting CD8+ clones located in EMRA.

This CDR3 is built from 13 residues. The germline gives CDR1 SGHRS, CDR2 YFSETQ. Deletions cut 4 bases from V and 7 bases from J, with 9 bases between. Constant-segment-primed 5'RACE gave TCR alpha and TCR beta cDNA libraries with sample barcodes and UMIs. Each CDR3 protein gets one entry after TCRdb re-called the 5' RACE reads with MiXCR. In the table there are 200,000 to 250,000 distinct CDR3 sequences, 16% of which are singletons. This TCR was sampled from a man younger than 35 who had mild COVID-19 (a few samples of this study predate the infection). Cell type and time point are not known. Specimen: PBMCs or a T cell subset sorted from them (not recorded which). The rearrangement uses TRBV5-1 and TRBJ1-6; TRBD1 is a possible D gene (6 bases). CDR3 coding DNA: TGCGCCAGCAGCAGGGGGGACAATTCACCCCTCCACTTT. Its translation: CASSRGDNSPLHF.